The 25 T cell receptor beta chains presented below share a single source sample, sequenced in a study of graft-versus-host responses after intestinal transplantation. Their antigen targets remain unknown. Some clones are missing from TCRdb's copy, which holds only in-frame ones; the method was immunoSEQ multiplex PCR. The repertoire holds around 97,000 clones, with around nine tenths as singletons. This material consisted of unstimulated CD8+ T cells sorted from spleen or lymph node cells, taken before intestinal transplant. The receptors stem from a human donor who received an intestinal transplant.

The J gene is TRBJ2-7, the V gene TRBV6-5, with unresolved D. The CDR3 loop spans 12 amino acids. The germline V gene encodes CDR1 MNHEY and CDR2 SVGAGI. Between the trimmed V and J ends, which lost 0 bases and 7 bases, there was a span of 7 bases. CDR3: CASSYSLREQYF. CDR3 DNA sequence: TGTGCCAGCAGTTACTCGTTACGTGAGCAGTACTTC.

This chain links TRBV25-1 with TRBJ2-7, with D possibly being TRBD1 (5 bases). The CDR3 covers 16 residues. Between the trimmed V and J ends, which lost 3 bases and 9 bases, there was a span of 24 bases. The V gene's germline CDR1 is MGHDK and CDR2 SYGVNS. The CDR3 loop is CASSEPHRFPSLGQYF. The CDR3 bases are TGTGCCAGCAGTGAGCCCCACAGGTTCCCCTCCTTAGGGCAGTACTTC.

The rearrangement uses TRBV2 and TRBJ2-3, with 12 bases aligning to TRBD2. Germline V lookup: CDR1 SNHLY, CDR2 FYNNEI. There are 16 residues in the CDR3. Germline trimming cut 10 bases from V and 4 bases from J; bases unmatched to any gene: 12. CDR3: CATYVTSGRLSDTQYF. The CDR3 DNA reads TGTGCCACCTACGTGACTAGCGGGAGATTGTCAGATACGCAGTATTTT.

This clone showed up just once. CDR3: CSADDSYGYTF. DNA of the CDR3: TGCAGTGCTGACGACAGCTATGGCTACACCTTC. The chain recombines TRBV20-1 with TRBJ1-2; possible D gene TRBD1, 5 bases. CDR3 length: 11 residues. Trimming left V 5 bases short and J 4 bases short, with 8 bases between. Germline CDR1 is DFQATT and CDR2 is SNEGSKA (reference sequence).

CDR3 protein: CSGTSGPYEQYF. The DNA of the CDR3 is TGCAGCGGAACCTCAGGGCCCTACGAGCAGTACTTC. The chain uses TRBV29-1 and TRBJ2-7, with D tentatively TRBD1 (5 bases). V lost 7 bases and J 2 bases, leaving 12 bases between the germline ends. Germline CDR1 reads SQVTM; CDR2 reads ANQGSEA. This CDR3 has 12 residues.

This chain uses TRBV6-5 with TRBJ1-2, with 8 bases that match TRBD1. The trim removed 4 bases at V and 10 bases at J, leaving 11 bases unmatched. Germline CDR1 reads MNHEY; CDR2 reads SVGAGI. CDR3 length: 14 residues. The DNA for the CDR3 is TGTGCCAGCAGTTTCCGAGGACAGGGACTGGACTACACCTTC. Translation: CASSFRGQGLDYTF.

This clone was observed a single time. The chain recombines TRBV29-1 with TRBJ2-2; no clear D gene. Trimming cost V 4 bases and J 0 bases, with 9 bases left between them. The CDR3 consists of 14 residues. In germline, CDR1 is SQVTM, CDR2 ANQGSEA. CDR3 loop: CSVGVLSNTGELFF. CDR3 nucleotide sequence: TGCAGCGTTGGAGTCCTATCGAACACCGGGGAGCTGTTTTTT.

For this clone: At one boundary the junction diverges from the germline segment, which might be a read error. The CDR3 region has the DNA TGTGCCACGAGCACAGACTGGAGCTCCTATAATTCACCCCTCCACTTT. Amino acid sequence: CATSTDWSSYNSPLHF. The chain employs TRBV15 and TRBJ1-6; D gene unclear. Germline V gene lookup returns CDR1 LNHNV and CDR2 YYDKDF (reference sequence). The CDR3 runs 16 residues.

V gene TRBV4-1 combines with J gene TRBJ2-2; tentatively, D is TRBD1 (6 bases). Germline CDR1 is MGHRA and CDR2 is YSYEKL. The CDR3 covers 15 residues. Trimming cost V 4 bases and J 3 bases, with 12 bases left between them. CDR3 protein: CASSRTVIYTGELFF. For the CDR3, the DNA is TGCGCCAGCAGCCGGACAGTTATCTACACCGGGGAGCTGTTTTTT.

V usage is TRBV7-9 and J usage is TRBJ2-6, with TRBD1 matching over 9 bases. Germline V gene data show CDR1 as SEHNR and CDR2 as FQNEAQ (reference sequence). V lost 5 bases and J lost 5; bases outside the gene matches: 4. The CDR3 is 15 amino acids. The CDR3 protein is CASSRQGVWANVLTF. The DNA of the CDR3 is TGTGCCAGCAGCCGACAGGGGGTCTGGGCCAACGTCCTGACTTTC.

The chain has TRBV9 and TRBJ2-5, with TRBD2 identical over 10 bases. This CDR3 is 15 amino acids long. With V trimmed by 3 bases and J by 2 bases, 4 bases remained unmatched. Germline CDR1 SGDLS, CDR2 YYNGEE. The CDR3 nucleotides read TGTGCCAGCAGCGGTAGCGGGGGGTCTCAAGAGACCCAGTACTTC. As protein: CASSGSGGSQETQYF.

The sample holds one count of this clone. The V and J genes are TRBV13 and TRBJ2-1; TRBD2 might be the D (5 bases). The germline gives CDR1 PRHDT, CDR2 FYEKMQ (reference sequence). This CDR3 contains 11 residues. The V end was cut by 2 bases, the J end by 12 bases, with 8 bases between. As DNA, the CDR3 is TGTGCCAGCAGCTTATCGGACTCGCAGTTCTTC. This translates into CASSLSDSQFF.

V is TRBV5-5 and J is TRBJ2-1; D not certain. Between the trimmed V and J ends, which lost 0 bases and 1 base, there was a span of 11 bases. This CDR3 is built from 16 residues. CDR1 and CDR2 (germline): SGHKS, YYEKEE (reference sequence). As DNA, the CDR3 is TGTGCCAGCAGCTTGGAAGGTGGAGTGTCCTACAATGAGCAGTTCTTC. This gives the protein CASSLEGGVSYNEQFF.

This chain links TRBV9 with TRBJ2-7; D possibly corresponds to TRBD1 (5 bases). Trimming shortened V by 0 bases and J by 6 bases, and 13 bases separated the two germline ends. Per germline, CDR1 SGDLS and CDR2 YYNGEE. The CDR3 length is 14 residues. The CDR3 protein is CASSVVPGNSEQYF. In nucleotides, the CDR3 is TGTGCCAGCAGCGTAGTACCAGGGAATAGCGAGCAGTACTTC. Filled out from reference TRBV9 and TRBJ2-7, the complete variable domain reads DSGVTQTPKHLITATGQRVTLRCSPRSGDLSVYWYQQSLDQGLQFLIQYYNGEERAKGNILERFSAQQFPDLHSELNLSSLELGDSALYFCASSVVPGNSEQYFGPGTRLTVT.

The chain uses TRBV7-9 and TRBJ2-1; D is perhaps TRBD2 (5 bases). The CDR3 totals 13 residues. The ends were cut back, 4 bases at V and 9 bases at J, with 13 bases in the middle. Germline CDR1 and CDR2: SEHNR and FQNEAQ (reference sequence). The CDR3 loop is CASSYPGSGEQFF. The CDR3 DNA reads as TGTGCCAGCAGCTATCCGGGGTCTGGTGAGCAGTTCTTC.

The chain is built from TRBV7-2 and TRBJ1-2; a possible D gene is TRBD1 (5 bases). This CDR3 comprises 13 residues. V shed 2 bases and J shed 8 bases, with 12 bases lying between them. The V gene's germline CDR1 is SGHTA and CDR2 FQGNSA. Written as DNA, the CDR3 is TGTGCCAGCAGCTTATATGTGGGACGGGGCTACACCTTC. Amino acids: CASSLYVGRGYTF.

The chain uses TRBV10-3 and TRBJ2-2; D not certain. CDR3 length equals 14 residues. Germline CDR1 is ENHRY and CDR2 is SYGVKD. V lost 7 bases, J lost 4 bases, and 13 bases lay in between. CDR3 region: CAIKGGEVTGELFF. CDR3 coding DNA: TGTGCCATCAAGGGTGGTGAGGTCACCGGGGAGCTGTTTTTT.

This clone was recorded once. CDR3 sequence reads: CASGLPPRGGSYNEQFF. CDR3 sequence (DNA): TGTGCTAGTGGTTTGCCCCCGAGGGGCGGGAGCTACAATGAGCAGTTCTTC. This chain uses TRBV12-5 with TRBJ2-1, with TRBD2 identical over 7 bases. The germline V gene has CDR1 LGHNT and CDR2 FRNRAP. This CDR3 is built from 17 residues. Trimming removed 2 bases from V and 3 bases from J; junction bases left unmatched: 10.

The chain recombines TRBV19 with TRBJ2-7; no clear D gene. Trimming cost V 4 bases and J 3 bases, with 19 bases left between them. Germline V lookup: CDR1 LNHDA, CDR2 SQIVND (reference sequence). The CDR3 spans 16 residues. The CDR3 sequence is CASSNLDLPLGYEQYF. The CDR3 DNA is TGTGCCAGTAGTAATCTGGACCTACCCCTTGGCTACGAGCAGTACTTC.

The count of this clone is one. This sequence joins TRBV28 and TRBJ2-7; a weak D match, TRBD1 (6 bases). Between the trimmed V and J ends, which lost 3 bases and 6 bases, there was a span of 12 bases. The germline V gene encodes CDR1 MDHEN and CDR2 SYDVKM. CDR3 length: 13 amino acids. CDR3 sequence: CASSFQGSSEQYF. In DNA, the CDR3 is TGTGCCAGCAGTTTTCAGGGGTCCAGCGAGCAGTACTTC.

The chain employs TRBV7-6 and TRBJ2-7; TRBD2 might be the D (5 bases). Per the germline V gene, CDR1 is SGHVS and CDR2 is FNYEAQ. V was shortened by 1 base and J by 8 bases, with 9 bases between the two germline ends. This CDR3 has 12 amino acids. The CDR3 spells CASSLEGGQQYF. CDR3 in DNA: TGTGCCAGCAGCTTAGAGGGCGGGCAGCAGTACTTC.

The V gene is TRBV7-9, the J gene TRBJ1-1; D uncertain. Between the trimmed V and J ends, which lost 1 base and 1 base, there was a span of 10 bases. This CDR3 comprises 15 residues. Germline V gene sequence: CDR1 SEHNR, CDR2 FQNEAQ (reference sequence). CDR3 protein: CASSLDSRGNTEAFF. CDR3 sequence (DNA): TGTGCCAGCAGCTTAGATTCCCGGGGGAACACTGAAGCTTTCTTT.

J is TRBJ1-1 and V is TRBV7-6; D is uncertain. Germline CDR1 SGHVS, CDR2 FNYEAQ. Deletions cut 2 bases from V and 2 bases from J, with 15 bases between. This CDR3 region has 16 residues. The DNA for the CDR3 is TGTGCCAGCAGCTTACGGACCCTCCCGGGTAACACTGAAGCTTTCTTT. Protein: CASSLRTLPGNTEAFF.

The CDR3 here is CASSLPYRGEQFF. The CDR3 DNA is TGTGCCAGCAGCTTACCCTACCGGGGGGAGCAGTTCTTC. The V call is TRBV7-6, the J call TRBJ2-1; tentative D call: TRBD2 (6 bases). This CDR3 region has 13 residues. With 2 bases removed from V and 10 bases from J, the gap between germline ends came to 12 bases. Germline V gene data show CDR1 as SGHVS and CDR2 as FNYEAQ.

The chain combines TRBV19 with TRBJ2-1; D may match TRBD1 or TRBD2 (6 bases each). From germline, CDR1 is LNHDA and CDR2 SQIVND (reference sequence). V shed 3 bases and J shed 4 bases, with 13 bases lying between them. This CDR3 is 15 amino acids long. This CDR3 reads CASSIRGANYNEQFF. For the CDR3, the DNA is TGTGCCAGTAGTATTAGGGGGGCCAATTACAATGAGCAGTTCTTC.